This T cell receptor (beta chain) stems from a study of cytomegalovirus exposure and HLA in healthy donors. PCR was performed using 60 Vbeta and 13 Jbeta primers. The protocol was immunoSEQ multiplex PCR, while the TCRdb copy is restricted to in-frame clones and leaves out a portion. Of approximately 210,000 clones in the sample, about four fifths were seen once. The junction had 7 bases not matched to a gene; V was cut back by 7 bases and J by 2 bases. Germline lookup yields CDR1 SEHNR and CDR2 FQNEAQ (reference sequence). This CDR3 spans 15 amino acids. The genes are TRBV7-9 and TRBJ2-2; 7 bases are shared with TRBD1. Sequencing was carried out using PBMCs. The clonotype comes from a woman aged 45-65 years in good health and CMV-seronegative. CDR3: CASTTGEKNTGELFF. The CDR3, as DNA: TGTGCCAGCACCACAGGGGAGAAAAACACCGGGGAGCTGTTTTTT. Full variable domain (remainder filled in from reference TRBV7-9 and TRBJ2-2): DTGVSQNPRHKITKRGQNVTFRCDPISEHNRLYWYRQTLGQGPEFLTYFQNEAQLEKSRLLSDRFSAERPKGSFSTLEIQRTEQGDSAMYLCASTTGEKNTGELFFGEGSRLTVL.